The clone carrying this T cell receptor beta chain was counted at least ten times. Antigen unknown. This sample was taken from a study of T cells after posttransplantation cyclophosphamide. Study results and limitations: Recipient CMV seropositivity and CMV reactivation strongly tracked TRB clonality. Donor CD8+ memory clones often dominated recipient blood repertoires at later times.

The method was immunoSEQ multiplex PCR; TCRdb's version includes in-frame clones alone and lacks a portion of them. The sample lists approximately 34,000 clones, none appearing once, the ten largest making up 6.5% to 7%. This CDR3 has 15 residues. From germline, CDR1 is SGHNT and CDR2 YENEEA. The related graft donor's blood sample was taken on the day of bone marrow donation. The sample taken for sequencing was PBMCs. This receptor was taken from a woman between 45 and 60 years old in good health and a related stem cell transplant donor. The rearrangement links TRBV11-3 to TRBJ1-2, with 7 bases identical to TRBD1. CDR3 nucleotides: TGTGCAAGTCGCTCCCGGACAGGAAGGACCTATGGCTACACCTTC. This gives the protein CASRSRTGRTYGYTF.